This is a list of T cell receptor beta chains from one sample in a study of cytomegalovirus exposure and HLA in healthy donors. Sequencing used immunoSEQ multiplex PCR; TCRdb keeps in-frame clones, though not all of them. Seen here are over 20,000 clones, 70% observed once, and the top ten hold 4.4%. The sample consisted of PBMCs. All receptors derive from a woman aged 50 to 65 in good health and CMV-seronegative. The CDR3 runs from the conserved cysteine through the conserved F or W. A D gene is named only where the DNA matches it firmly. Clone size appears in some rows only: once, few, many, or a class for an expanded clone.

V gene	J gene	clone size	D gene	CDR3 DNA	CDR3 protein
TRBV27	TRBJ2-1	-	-	TGTGCCAGCAGTTTTGACGCAAGGGGTAATGAGCAGTTCTTC	CASSFDARGNEQFF
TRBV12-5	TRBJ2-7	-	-	TGTGCTAGTGGTTTGGGAGTTAGTTTGATCTACGAGCAGTACTTC	CASGLGVSLIYEQYF
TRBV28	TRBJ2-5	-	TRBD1	TGTGCCAGCAGTTTAACCGGGACAGGGTCAAAGACCCAGTACTTC	CASSLTGTGSKTQYF
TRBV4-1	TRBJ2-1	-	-	TGCGCCAGCAGCCATGGAGTTAGCGCCCCGTATTCCTACGGGCAGTTCTTC	CASSHGVSAPYSYGQFF
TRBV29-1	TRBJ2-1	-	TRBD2	TGCAGCGTTGAAATGGGACTAGCGGGAGGGGAGCAGTTCTTC	CSVEMGLAGGEQFF
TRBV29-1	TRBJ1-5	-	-	TGCAGCGTTGCTGGACAGCCTAATCAGCCCCAGCATTTT	CSVAGQPNQPQHF
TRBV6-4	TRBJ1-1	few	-	TGTGCCAGCTCCCACGCAGGACAGCAGAACACTGAAGCTTTCTTT	CASSHAGQQNTEAFF
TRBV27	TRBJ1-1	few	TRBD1	TGTGCCAGCAGCTCAGACAGGGCGAACACTGAAGCTTTCTTT	CASSSDRANTEAFF
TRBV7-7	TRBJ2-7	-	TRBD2	TGTGCTAGCAGCTTTAGCGGGAGGGACGAGCAGTACTTC	CASSFSGRDEQYF
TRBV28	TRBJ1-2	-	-	TGTGCCAGCTCCCCCCGGGGTAGGACTGGCTACACCTTC	CASSPRGRTGYTF
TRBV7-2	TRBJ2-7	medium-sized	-	TGTGCCAGCCAGATAGTCGGGGACTCCTACGAGCAGTACTTC	CASQIVGDSYEQYF
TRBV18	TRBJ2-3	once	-	TGTGCCAGCTCCCCGACAGGCACAGATACGCAGTATTTT	CASSPTGTDTQYF
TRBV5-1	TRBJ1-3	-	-	TGCGCCAGCAGCTTCGATCAGGGTTCTGGAAACACCATATATTTT	CASSFDQGSGNTIYF
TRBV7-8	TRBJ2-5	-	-	TGTGCCAGCAGTCAAATAGAGACCCAGTACTTC	CASSQIETQYF
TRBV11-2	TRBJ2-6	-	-	TGTGCCAGCACCCCCGCGTTCTCTGGGGCCAACGTCCTGACTTTC	CASTPAFSGANVLTF
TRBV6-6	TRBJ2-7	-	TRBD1	TGTGCCAGCAATTCCGGGACAGGAGTGTCCTACGAGCAGTACTTC	CASNSGTGVSYEQYF
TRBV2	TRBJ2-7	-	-	TGTGCCAGTAGGACTGCCACCTCGGGGGAGCAGTACTTC	CASRTATSGEQYF
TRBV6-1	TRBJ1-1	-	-	TGTGCCAGCAGAACAGGGCCGACGAACACTGAAGCTTTCTTT	CASRTGPTNTEAFF
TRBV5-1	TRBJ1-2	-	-	TGCGCCAGCAGCTTCTTAACAGGGAGGGAGGCTTATGGCTACACCTTC	CASSFLTGREAYGYTF
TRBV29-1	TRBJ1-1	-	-	TGCAGCGTTGTAGCAGCATGGAACCCTGAAGCTTTCTTT	CSVVAAWNPEAFF
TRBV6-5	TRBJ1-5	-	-	TGTGCCAGCAAAACCAACAGGAAAAATCAGCCCCAGCATTTT	CASKTNRKNQPQHF
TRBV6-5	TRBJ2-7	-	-	TGTGCCAGCAGTTACCGAGAGACAGTTGGGTACGAGCAGTACTTC	CASSYRETVGYEQYF
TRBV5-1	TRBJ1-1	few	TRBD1	TGCGCCAGCAGCTTGGTATTAGGACAGGCTGCTGAAGCTTTCTTT	CASSLVLGQAAEAFF
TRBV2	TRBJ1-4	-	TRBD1	TGTGCCAGCAGCCAGGGGGTTAGTAATGAAAAACTGTTTTTT	CASSQGVSNEKLFF
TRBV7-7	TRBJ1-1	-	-	TGTGCCAGCAGACCCCTGGGAGGGGCGGAAAACACTGAAGCTTTCTTT	CASRPLGGAENTEAFF
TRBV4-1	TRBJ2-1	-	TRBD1	TGCGCCAGCAGCCAAGTGGCAGGGGGCTCCTACAATGAGCAGTTCTTC	CASSQVAGGSYNEQFF
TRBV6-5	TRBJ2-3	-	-	TGTGCCAGCAGGAGAGGGGACTCGAGCACAGATACGCAGTATTTT	CASRRGDSSTDTQYF
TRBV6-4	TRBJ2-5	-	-	TGTGCCAGCAGTGAACGAGCGGGCTGGCAAGAGACCCAGTACTTC	CASSERAGWQETQYF
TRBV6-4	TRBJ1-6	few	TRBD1	TGTGCCAGCAGTGGGGACAGCCAAAATTCACCCCTCCACTTT	CASSGDSQNSPLHF
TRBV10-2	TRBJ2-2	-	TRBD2	TGCGCCAGCAGCCCGGGACTAGCGAACACCGGGGAGCTGTTTTTT	CASSPGLANTGELFF
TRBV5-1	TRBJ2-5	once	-	TGCGCCAGCAGCTTGGAGGCAGGCCGAGAGACCCAGTACTTC	CASSLEAGRETQYF
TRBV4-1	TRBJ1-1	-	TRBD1	TGCGCCAGCGGTTGGGACAGATTGAACACTGAAGCTTTCTTT	CASGWDRLNTEAFF
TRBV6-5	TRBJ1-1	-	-	TGTGCCAGCGCAGGGCGGGGGGATGCTGAAGCTTTCTTT	CASAGRGDAEAFF
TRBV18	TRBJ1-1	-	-	TGTGCCAGCTCCCTTCCCGGGGTCGGGGTAAACACTGAAGCTTTCTTT	CASSLPGVGVNTEAFF
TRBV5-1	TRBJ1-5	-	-	TGCGCCAGCAGCTTGGAGCCAGGTAACCAGCCCCAGCATTTT	CASSLEPGNQPQHF
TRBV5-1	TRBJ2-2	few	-	TGCGCCAGCAGCTTGGATTACAGGACGCTGTTTTTT	CASSLDYRTLFF
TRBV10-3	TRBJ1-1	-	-	TGTGCCAGCCGAGCCGGATCAGGGGTGAACACTGAAGCTTTCTTT	CASRAGSGVNTEAFF
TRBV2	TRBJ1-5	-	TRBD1	TGTGCCAGCCCCTACGGGACAGGCAATCAGCCCCAGCATTTT	CASPYGTGNQPQHF
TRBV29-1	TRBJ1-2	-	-	TGCAGCGTTGAAGGGGGCGGGGGAGGGTGGAATGGCTACACCTTC	CSVEGGGGGWNGYTF
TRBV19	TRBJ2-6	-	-	TGTGCCAGTAGTATCGAGGTTGGGAGTGGGGCCAACGTCCTGACTTTC	CASSIEVGSGANVLTF
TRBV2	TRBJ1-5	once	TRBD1	TGTGCCAGCAGGATGACAGGGGGCAATCAGCCCCAGCATTTT	CASRMTGGNQPQHF
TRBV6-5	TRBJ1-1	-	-	TGTGCCAGCAGTTACCTCAAACCGGGAAACACTGAAGCTTTCTTT	CASSYLKPGNTEAFF
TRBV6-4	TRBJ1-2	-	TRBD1	TGTGCCAGCAGTGATTCAGGGGGCTATGGCTACACCTTC	CASSDSGGYGYTF
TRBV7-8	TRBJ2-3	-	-	TGTGCCAGCAGCCCCCAGGGCGGTACGCAGTATTTT	CASSPQGGTQYF
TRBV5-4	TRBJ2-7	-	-	TGTGCCAGCAGCTTGGGAAGCGGCTCCTACGAGCAGTACTTC	CASSLGSGSYEQYF